This TCR beta chain comes out of a study of blood T cell repertoires in COVID-19. The table came from immunoSEQ multiplex PCR; TCRdb's copy has only in-frame clones and leaves some out. The sample includes 150,000 or so clones, almost 80% of them seen just once. The CDR3 spans 16 residues. Germline V CDR1 and CDR2: KGHDR, SFDVKD. With 3 bases removed from V and 5 bases from J, the gap between germline ends came to 15 bases. This sequence was found in a woman aged 45 to 65 who had recovered from COVID-19. This sequence joins TRBV24-1 and TRBJ2-2; possible D gene TRBD2, 6 bases. Sequencing was performed on PBMCs or T cells enriched from blood (not recorded which). The CDR3 region has the DNA TGTGCCACCAGTGATCGACTAGACAGTCCGACCGGGGAGCTGTTTTTT. Its translation: CATSDRLDSPTGELFF.